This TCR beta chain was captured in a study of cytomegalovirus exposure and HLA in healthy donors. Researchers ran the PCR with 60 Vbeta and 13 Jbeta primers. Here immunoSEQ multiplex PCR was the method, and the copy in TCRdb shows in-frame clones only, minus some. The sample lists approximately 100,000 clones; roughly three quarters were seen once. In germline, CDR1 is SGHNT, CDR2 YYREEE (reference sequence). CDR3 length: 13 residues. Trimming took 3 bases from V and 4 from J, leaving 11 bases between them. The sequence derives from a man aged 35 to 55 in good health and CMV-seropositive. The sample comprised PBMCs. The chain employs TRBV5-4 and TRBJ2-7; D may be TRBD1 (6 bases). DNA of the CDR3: TGTGCCAGCAGCTCCGGACAGCTGTACGAGCAGTACTTC. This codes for CASSSGQLYEQYF.